A selection of T cell receptor beta chains follows, all from one sample in a study of spatial heterogeneity in lung cancer. MiXCR, applied by TCRdb to the 5' RACE reads, yields one record per CDR3 protein. The data show about 16,000 distinct CDR3 sequences, 7.5% to 10% seen once. The specimen comprised PBMCs, sampled at surgery. The receptors come from a female donor with early-stage non-small cell lung cancer. Both conserved end residues are part of each CDR3. The D gene is left open where the match is weak. Clone size is stated in some rows and not others, as once, few, many or a class when expanded.

j_gene,abundance,v_gene,d_gene,CDR3aa,CDR3nt
TRBJ2-7,few,TRBV5-1,-,CASSLGETSYEQYF,TGCGCCAGCAGCTTGGGGGAAACCTCCTACGAGCAGTACTTC
TRBJ1-6,few,TRBV3-1,-,CASSQGGGFSSPLHF,TGTGCCAGCAGCCAAGGAGGGGGATTCAGCTCACCCCTCCACTTT
TRBJ1-1,many,TRBV5-1,TRBD1,CASSTTGGTEAFF,TGCGCCAGCAGCACGACAGGGGGCACTGAAGCTTTCTTT
TRBJ2-1,-,TRBV19,TRBD2,CASSISGSGYNEQFF,TGTGCCAGTAGCATTAGCGGGAGTGGGTACAATGAGCAGTTCTTC
TRBJ1-2,-,TRBV7-9,TRBD1,CASIPAGQGTYGYTF,TGTGCCAGCATCCCTGCCGGACAGGGGACCTATGGCTACACCTTC
TRBJ2-1,medium-sized,TRBV28,-,CASSSQGGGDNEQFF,TGTGCCAGCAGTTCTCAAGGGGGAGGGGACAATGAGCAGTTCTTC
TRBJ2-2,many,TRBV25-1,TRBD2,CASSEGREDTGELFF,TGTGCCAGCAGTGAGGGACGGGAGGACACCGGGGAGCTGTTTTTT
TRBJ2-5,-,TRBV30,-,CAWRVGSTLQETQYF,TGTGCCTGGAGGGTCGGATCTACTCTCCAAGAGACCCAGTACTTC
TRBJ1-1,many,TRBV29-1,TRBD1,CSVDRDRGTEAFF,TGCAGCGTTGATAGGGACAGGGGCACTGAAGCTTTCTTT
TRBJ1-5,-,TRBV6-6,-,CASRGEVSNQPQHF,TGTGCCAGCAGAGGGGAAGTATCCAATCAGCCCCAGCATTTT
TRBJ2-7,-,TRBV5-1,TRBD2,CASRIAGAGHEQYF,TGCGCCAGCAGGATAGCGGGAGCAGGCCACGAGCAGTACTTC
TRBJ2-3,many,TRBV27,-,CASSRGRNTDTQYF,TGTGCCAGCAGTCGGGGCAGGAACACAGATACGCAGTATTTT
TRBJ2-1,many,TRBV7-2,-,CASSLEDASYNEQFF,TGTGCCAGCAGCTTAGAAGACGCCTCCTACAATGAGCAGTTCTTC
TRBJ1-4,many,TRBV5-8,-,CASSSQGLTNEKLFF,TGTGCCAGCAGCAGCCAGGGTTTAACTAATGAAAAACTGTTTTTT
TRBJ1-2,many,TRBV7-9,TRBD1,CASSPGGSNYGYTF,TGTGCCAGCAGCCCAGGGGGTTCTAACTATGGCTACACCTTC
TRBJ1-4,-,TRBV11-2,-,CASSPFGFNEKLFF,TGTGCCAGCAGCCCATTCGGGTTTAATGAAAAACTGTTTTTT
TRBJ2-1,many,TRBV5-1,-,CASSLAEGPPYNEQFF,TGCGCCAGCAGCTTGGCAGAGGGACCTCCCTACAATGAGCAGTTCTTC
TRBJ1-5,many,TRBV27,-,CASSRSNSNQPQHF,TGTGCCAGCAGTCGTAGCAATAGCAATCAGCCCCAGCATTTT
TRBJ1-5,many,TRBV11-2,-,CASSSAGGQPQHF,TGTGCCAGCAGCTCGGCCGGGGGGCAGCCCCAGCATTTT
TRBJ1-6,few,TRBV7-2,-,CASRSFKSSYNSPLHF,TGTGCCAGCAGATCCTTTAAAAGCTCCTATAATTCACCCCTCCACTTT
TRBJ2-1,many,TRBV7-9,-,CASSLSVGNEQFF,TGTGCCAGCAGCTTAAGTGTTGGGAATGAGCAGTTCTTC
TRBJ2-2,few,TRBV6-1,-,CASSGSKAVELFF,TGTGCCAGCAGCGGAAGCAAGGCAGTGGAGCTGTTTTTT
TRBJ2-2,many,TRBV4-1,-,CASSQARRSGELFF,TGCGCCAGCAGCCAAGCTAGACGTTCCGGGGAGCTGTTTTTT
TRBJ2-3,many,TRBV28,-,CASSFSPASGTDTQYF,TGTGCCAGCAGCTTTTCCCCAGCTAGCGGCACAGATACGCAGTATTTT
TRBJ2-7,many,TRBV5-5,-,CASSLTGRTTKSYEQYF,TGTGCCAGCAGCTTAACGGGCCGGACCACCAAGTCCTACGAGCAGTACTTC
TRBJ1-5,many,TRBV19,-,CASQGSGVSQPQHF,TGTGCCAGTCAGGGTTCCGGGGTTAGTCAGCCCCAGCATTTT
TRBJ1-4,many,TRBV12-3/TRBV12-4,-,CASRHRDRDNEKLFF,TGTGCCAGCAGACACCGGGACCGGGACAATGAAAAACTGTTTTTT
TRBJ2-1,few,TRBV5-4,TRBD2,CASRATSEAEQFF,TGTGCCAGCAGGGCGACTAGCGAGGCTGAGCAGTTCTTC
TRBJ1-2,many,TRBV29-1,TRBD1,CSVGTGDLGYTF,TGCAGCGTTGGGACAGGGGATCTTGGCTACACCTTC
TRBJ1-6,many,TRBV4-3,-,CASSQAAGDSPLHF,TGCGCCAGCAGCCAAGCTGCAGGAGATTCACCCCTCCACTTT
TRBJ2-7,many,TRBV4-1,-,CASSQVLSLSLGDEQYF,TGCGCCAGCAGCCAAGTCCTAAGCCTGTCCCTCGGCGACGAGCAGTACTTC
TRBJ2-7,medium-sized,TRBV28,-,CASSLGGPPVYEQYF,TGTGCCAGCAGTTTGGGGGGCCCTCCCGTCTACGAGCAGTACTTC
TRBJ1-1,many,TRBV6-2/TRBV6-3,-,CASKNRNTEAFF,TGTGCCAGCAAGAACAGGAACACTGAAGCTTTCTTT
TRBJ1-2,many,TRBV5-1,TRBD1,CASSHPFGQGDGYTF,TGCGCCAGCAGCCACCCTTTTGGACAGGGCGATGGCTACACCTTC
TRBJ2-3,many,TRBV2,TRBD2,CASSLGLGRTDTQYF,TGTGCCAGCTCCTTGGGACTAGGCCGCACAGATACGCAGTATTTT
TRBJ1-4,many,TRBV7-2,-,CASSLDLSLEKLFF,TGTGCCAGCAGCTTAGACCTCAGTCTCGAAAAACTGTTTTTT
TRBJ1-1,many,TRBV4-3,-,CASSPEPGPKRGAFF,TGCGCCAGCAGCCCGGAACCAGGGCCCAAGCGCGGAGCTTTCTTT
TRBJ2-3,many,TRBV4-3,-,CASSQEYGATTGRTDTQYF,TGCGCCAGCAGCCAAGAGTACGGTGCAACGACAGGCCGCACAGATACGCAGTATTTT
TRBJ2-1,many,TRBV28,-,CASSFGGGGTSYNEQFF,TGTGCCAGCAGTTTTGGGGGCGGCGGGACGTCCTACAATGAGCAGTTCTTC
TRBJ1-1,many,TRBV27,TRBD1,CASSPQTGGFTEAFF,TGTGCCAGCAGTCCCCAGACAGGGGGGTTTACTGAAGCTTTCTTT
TRBJ1-6,many,TRBV28,TRBD1,CASSPSKGGLAPLHF,TGTGCCAGCAGTCCATCTAAAGGGGGCTTAGCACCCCTCCACTTT